The text below deals with one T cell receptor (beta chain). Those enrolled in Seattle joined during active infection and were followed longitudinally afterward. These data originate in a study of blood T cell repertoires in COVID-19. Study context: Samples came from the United States, Italy and Spain, spanning acute and convalescent COVID-19. T cells, B-cell-depleted T cells, or PBMCs provided the cDNA or gDNA that served as material.

Original analysis: Reference gene primer amplification gave nucleated cell count estimates. Measured with immunoSEQ multiplex PCR; TCRdb has only the in-frame clones, and not every one. V, J and clone size reflect that table, while D and trimming were determined from the DNA. The table lists some 290,000 clones, about nine tenths of them singletons. Sequenced: peripheral blood. This receptor was identified in a woman aged 25 to 45 with COVID-19, enrolled during active disease.

CDR3 loop: CASSLRQYEGYTF. CDR3 bases: TGTGCCAGCAGTTTACGACAGTACGAAGGCTACACCTTC. The chain couples TRBV27 to TRBJ1-2; D is possibly TRBD1 (5 bases). The germline V gene has CDR1 MNHEY and CDR2 SMNVEV (reference sequence). This CDR3 is built from 13 residues. The V end was cut by 2 bases, the J end by 8 bases, with 12 bases between.